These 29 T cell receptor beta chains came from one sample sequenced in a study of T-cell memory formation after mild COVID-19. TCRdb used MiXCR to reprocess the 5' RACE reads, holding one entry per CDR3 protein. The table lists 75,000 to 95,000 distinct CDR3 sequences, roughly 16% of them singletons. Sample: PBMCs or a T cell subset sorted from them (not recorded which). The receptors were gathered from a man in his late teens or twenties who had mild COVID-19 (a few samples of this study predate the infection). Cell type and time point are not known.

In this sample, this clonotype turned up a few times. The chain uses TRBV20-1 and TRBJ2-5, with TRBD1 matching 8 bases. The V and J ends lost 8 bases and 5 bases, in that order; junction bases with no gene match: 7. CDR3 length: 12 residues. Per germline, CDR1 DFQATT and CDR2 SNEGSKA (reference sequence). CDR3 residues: CSRQGPGETQYF. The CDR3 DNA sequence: TGCAGTCGACAGGGGCCGGGGGAGACCCAGTACTTC.

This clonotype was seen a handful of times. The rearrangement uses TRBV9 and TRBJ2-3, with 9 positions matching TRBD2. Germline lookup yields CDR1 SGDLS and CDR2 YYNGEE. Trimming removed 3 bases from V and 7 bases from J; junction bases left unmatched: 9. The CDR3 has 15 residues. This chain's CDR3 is CASSDPPGLANTQYF. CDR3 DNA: TGTGCCAGCAGCGATCCCCCGGGACTAGCAAATACGCAGTATTTT.

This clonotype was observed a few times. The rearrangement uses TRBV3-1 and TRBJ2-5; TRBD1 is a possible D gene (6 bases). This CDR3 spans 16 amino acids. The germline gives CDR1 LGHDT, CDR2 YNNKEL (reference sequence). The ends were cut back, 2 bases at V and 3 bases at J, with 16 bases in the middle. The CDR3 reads CASSQLTGPEEETQYF. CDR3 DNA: TGTGCCAGCAGCCAATTAACAGGGCCTGAGGAAGAGACCCAGTACTTC.

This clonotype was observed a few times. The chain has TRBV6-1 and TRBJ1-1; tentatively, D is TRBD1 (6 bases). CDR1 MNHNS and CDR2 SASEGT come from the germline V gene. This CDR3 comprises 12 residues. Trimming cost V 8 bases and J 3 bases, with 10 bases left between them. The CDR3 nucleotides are TGTGCCAGCCAGAGGGGGGACACTGAAGCTTTCTTT. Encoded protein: CASQRGDTEAFF.

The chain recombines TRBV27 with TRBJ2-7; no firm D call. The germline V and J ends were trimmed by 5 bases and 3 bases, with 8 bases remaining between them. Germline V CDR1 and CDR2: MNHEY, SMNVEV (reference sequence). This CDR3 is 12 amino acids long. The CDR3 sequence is CASSGQRYEQYF. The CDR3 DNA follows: TGTGCCAGCAGTGGGCAGCGCTACGAGCAGTACTTC.

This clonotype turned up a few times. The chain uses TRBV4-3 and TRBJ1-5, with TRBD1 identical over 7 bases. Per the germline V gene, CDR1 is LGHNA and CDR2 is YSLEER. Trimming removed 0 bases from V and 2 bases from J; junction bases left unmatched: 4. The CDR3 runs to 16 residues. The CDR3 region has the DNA TGCGCCAGCAGCCAAGATAGAGACAGGGGCAATCAGCCCCAGCATTTT. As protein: CASSQDRDRGNQPQHF.

CDR3 nucleotide sequence: TGTGCCAGCAGCCCGACGACCCCCTCCTACAATGAGCAGTTCTTC. Translated, it gives CASSPTTPSYNEQFF. The chain uses TRBV7-9 and TRBJ2-1, with D unresolved. This CDR3 has 15 residues. The germline CDR1 and CDR2 sequences are SEHNR and FQNEAQ (reference sequence). Deletions cut 5 bases from V and 0 bases from J, with 11 bases between. Full variable domain (outside the CDR3, taken from reference TRBV7-9 and TRBJ2-1): DTGVSQNPRHKITKRGQNVTFRCDPISEHNRLYWYRQTLGQGPEFLTYFQNEAQLEKSRLLSDRFSAERPKGSFSTLEIQRTEQGDSAMYLCASSPTTPSYNEQFFGPGTRLTVL.

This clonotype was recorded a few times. The CDR3 nucleotides read TGTGCCAGCAGCGGGACTAGCGGGGGGAAGGGGCCAAGGGAGACCCAGTACTTC. Its translation is CASSGTSGGKGPRETQYF. The chain is built from TRBV7-9 and TRBJ2-5, with TRBD2 identical over 15 bases. The CDR3 runs to 18 residues. Unmatched junction bases numbered 12, after V lost 5 bases and J lost 5 bases. Germline CDR1 reads SEHNR; CDR2 reads FQNEAQ (reference sequence).

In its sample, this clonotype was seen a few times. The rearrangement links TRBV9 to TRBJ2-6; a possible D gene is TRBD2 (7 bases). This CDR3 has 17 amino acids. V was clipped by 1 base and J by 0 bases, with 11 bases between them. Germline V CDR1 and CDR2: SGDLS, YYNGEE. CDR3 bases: TGTGCCAGCAGCGTAACCGGGGGGCCCTCTGGGGCCAACGTCCTGACTTTC. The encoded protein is CASSVTGGPSGANVLTF.

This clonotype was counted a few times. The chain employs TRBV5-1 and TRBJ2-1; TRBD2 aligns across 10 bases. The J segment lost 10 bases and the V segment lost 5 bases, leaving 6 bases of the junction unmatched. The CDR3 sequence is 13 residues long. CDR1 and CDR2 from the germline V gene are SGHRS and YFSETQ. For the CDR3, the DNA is TGCGCCAGCAGAAGCGGGGGGGCGAACGAGCAGTTCTTC. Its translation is CASRSGGANEQFF.

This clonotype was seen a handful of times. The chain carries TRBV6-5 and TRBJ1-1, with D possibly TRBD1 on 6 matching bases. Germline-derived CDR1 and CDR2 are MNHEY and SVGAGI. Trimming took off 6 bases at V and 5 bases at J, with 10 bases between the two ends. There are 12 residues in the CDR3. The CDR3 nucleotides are TGTGCCAGCAGGGGAGGGGGGACTGAAGCTTTCTTT. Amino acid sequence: CASRGGGTEAFF.

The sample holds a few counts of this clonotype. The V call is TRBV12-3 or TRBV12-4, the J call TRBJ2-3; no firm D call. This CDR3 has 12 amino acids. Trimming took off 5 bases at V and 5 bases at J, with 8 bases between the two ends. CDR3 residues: CASSPNQDTQYF. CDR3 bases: TGTGCCAGCAGTCCCAACCAAGATACGCAGTATTTT.

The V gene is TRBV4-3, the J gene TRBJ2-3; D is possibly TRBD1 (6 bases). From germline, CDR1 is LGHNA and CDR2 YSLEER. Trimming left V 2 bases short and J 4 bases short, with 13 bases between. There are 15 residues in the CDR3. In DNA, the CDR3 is TGCGCCAGCAGCCAACAAGACAGGTCCGCAGATACGCAGTATTTT. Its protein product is CASSQQDRSADTQYF.

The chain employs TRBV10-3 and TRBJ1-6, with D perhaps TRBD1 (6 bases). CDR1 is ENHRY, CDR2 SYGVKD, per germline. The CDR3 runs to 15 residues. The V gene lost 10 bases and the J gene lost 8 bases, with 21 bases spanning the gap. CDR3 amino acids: CATALDARGYSPLHF. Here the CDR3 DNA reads TGTGCCACCGCCCTGGACGCCAGGGGATATTCACCCCTCCACTTT.

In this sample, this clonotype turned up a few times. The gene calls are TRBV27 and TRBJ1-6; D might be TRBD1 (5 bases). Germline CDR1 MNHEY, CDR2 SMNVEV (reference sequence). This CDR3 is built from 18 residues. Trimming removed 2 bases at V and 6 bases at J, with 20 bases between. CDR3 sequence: CASSLRLRPGYSNSPLHF. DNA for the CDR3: TGTGCCAGCAGTTTAAGGCTCCGGCCAGGGTATAGTAATTCACCCCTCCACTTT.

CDR3 bases: TGTGCCACCAGTGATGCGGGGACTAGCGATCCAGATACGCAGTATTTT. Encoded protein: CATSDAGTSDPDTQYF. The chain joins TRBV24-1 to TRBJ2-3; 10 bases are a match to TRBD2. V shed 3 bases, J shed 4 bases, and the junction held 6 bases outside the gene matches. This CDR3 comprises 16 residues. Germline lookup yields CDR1 KGHDR and CDR2 SFDVKD.

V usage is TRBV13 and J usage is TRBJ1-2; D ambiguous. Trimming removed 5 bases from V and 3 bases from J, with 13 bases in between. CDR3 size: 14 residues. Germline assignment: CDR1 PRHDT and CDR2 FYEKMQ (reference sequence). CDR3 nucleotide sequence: TGTGCCAGCAGCCCGGGGAGGAAACACTATGGCTACACCTTC. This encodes CASSPGRKHYGYTF.

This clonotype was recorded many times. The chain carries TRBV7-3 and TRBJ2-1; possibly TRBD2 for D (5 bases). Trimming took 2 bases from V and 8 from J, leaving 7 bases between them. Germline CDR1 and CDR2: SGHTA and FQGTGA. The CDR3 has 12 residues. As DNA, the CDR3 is TGTGCCAGCAGCTTATCCGGGGATGAGCAGTTCTTC. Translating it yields CASSLSGDEQFF. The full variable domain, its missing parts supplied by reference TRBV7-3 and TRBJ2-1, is GAGVSQTPSNKVTEKGKYVELRCDPISGHTALYWYRQSLGQGPEFLIYFQGTGAADDSGLPNDRFFAVRPEGSVSTLKIQRTERGDSAVYLCASSLSGDEQFFGPGTRLTVL.

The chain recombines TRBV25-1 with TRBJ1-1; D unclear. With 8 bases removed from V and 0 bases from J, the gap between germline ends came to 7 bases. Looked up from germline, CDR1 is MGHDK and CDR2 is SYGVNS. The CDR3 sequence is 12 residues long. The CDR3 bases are TGTGCCAGCGGAAACATGAACACTGAAGCTTTCTTT. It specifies CASGNMNTEAFF.

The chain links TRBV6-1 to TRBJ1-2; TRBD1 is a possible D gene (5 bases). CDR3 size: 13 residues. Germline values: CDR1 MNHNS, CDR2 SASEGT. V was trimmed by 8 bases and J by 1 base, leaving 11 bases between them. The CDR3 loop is CASGRDLNYGYTF. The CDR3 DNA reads TGTGCCAGCGGCCGGGACCTTAACTATGGCTACACCTTC.

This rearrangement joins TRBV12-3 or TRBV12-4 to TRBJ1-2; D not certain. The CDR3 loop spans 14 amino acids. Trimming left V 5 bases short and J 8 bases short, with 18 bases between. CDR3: CASSHHRDLRGYTF. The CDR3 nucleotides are TGTGCCAGCAGTCACCACAGAGACTTGAGGGGCTACACCTTC.

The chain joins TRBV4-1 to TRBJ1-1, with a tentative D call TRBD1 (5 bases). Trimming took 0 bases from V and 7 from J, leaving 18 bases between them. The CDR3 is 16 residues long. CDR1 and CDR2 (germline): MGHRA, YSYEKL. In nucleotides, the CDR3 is TGCGCCAGCAGCCAAGATGGGGGGATAAGGATGGGTGAAGCTTTCTTT. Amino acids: CASSQDGGIRMGEAFF.

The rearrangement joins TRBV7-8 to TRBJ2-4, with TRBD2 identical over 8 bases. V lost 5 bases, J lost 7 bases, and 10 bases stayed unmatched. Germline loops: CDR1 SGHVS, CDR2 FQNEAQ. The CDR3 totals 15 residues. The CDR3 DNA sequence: TGTGCCAGCAGCGAGGCCGGGGGGGCCAGTAACATTCAGTACTTC. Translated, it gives CASSEAGGASNIQYF.

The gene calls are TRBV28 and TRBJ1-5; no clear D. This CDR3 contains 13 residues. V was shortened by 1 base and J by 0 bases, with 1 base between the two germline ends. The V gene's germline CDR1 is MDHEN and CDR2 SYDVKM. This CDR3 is CASSLSSNQPQHF. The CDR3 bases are TGTGCCAGCAGTTTATCTAGCAATCAGCCCCAGCATTTT.

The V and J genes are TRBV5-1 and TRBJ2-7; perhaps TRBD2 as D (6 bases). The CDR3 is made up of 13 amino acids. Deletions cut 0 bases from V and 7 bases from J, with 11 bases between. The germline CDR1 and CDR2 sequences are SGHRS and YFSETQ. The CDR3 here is CASSLVGTGEQYF. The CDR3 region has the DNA TGCGCCAGCAGCTTGGTCGGGACTGGGGAGCAGTACTTC.

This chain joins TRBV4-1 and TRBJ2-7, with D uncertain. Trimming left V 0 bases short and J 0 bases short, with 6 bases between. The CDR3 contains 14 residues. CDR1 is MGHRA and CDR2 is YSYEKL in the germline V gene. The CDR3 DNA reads TGCGCCAGCAGCCAAGAACGTAGCTCCTACGAGCAGTACGTC. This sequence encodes CASSQERSSYEQYV.

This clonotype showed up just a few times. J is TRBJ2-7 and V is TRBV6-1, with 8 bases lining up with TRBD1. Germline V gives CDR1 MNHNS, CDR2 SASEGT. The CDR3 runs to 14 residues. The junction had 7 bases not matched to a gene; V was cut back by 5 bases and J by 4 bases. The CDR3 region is CASSRTGKVYEQYV. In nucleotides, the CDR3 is TGTGCCAGCAGTCGGACAGGGAAGGTTTACGAGCAGTACGTC.

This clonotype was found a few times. This CDR3 reads CSAVAATNEKLFF. The DNA of the CDR3 is TGCAGCGCGGTTGCAGCAACTAATGAAAAACTGTTTTTT. This chain uses TRBV29-1 with TRBJ1-4, with unresolved D. The V end was cut by 7 bases, the J end by 0 bases, with 9 bases between. There are 13 residues in the CDR3. In germline, CDR1 is SQVTM, CDR2 ANQGSEA.

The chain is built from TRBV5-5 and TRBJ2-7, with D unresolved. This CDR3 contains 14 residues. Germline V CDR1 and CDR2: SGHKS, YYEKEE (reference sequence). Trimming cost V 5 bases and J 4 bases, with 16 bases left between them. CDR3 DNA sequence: TGTGCCAGCAGTCCCGGGTGGGGAAAGTACGAGCAGTACTTC. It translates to CASSPGWGKYEQYF.